This entry lists 16 T cell receptor beta chains sequenced from one sample in a study of T-cell memory formation after mild COVID-19. TCRdb re-derived calls from the 5' RACE reads in MiXCR, one entry per CDR3 protein. This sample has 84,000 or so distinct CDR3 sequences, with roughly 13% found just once. The sequencing sample was made of PBMCs or a T cell subset sorted from them (not recorded which). The receptors shown here come from an adult woman who had mild COVID-19 (a few samples of this study predate the infection). Cell type and time point are not known.

The chain has TRBV11-2 and TRBJ2-6; D could derive from TRBD1 or TRBD2 (5 bases each). The germline gives CDR1 SGHAT, CDR2 FQNNGV. The length of the CDR3 is 16 residues. The V gene lost 1 base and the J gene lost 2 bases, with 9 bases spanning the gap. For the CDR3, the DNA is TGTGCCAGCAGCTTAGGAAGAGGGGCTGGGGCCAACGTCCTGACTTTC. Protein product: CASSLGRGAGANVLTF.

This chain links TRBV7-3 with TRBJ1-1; D might be TRBD1 (5 bases). Deletions cut 1 base from V and 4 bases from J, with 10 bases between. Looked up from germline, CDR1 is SGHTA and CDR2 is FQGTGA. This CDR3 contains 14 residues. CDR3 coding DNA: TGTGCCAGCAGCTTAAGTCTGGGGGGCACTGAAGCTTTCTTT. It yields the protein CASSLSLGGTEAFF. The complete variable domain, with remaining parts taken from reference TRBV7-3 and TRBJ1-1, reads GAGVSQTPSNKVTEKGKYVELRCDPISGHTALYWYRQSLGQGPEFLIYFQGTGAADDSGLPNDRFFAVRPEGSVSTLKIQRTERGDSAVYLCASSLSLGGTEAFFGQGTRLTVV.

This clonotype was seen a few times. This sequence joins TRBV20-1 and TRBJ2-5; D is undetermined. The CDR3 loop spans 13 amino acids. Germline CDR1 is DFQATT and CDR2 is SNEGSKA (reference sequence). Trimming left V 4 bases short and J 4 bases short, with 13 bases between. DNA of the CDR3: TGCAGTGCTAAGGGTCTCCAATTAGAGACCCAGTACTTC. This encodes CSAKGLQLETQYF.

The table lists this clonotype with a few counts. The chain uses TRBV11-2 and TRBJ2-3; D not resolved. Germline assignment: CDR1 SGHAT and CDR2 FQNNGV. The V and J ends lost 0 bases and 5 bases respectively, with 12 bases between them. CDR3 length: 15 residues. The CDR3 nucleotides read TGTGCCAGCAGCTTAGACAACCCTCCAGAAGATACGCAGTATTTT. Its protein is CASSLDNPPEDTQYF.

In this sample, this clonotype turned up a few times. The chain links TRBV4-2 to TRBJ2-5; D is unclear. Trimming stripped 0 bases from V and 5 bases from J, with 4 bases between. The CDR3 runs to 12 residues. Germline V CDR1 and CDR2: LGHNA, YNFKEQ. The CDR3 nucleotides are TGTGCCAGCAGCCAAGAGTGGGAGACCCAGTACTTC. It specifies CASSQEWETQYF.

This clonotype was observed a handful of times. Here the CDR3 DNA reads TGTGCCAGCAGCGGTGGCTATGGCTACACCTTC. This translates into CASSGGYGYTF. The chain links TRBV7-3 to TRBJ1-2; no clear D. With 5 bases removed from V and 4 bases from J, the gap between germline ends came to 5 bases. The CDR3 spans 11 residues. Germline CDR1 SGHTA, CDR2 FQGTGA.

A few counts support this clonotype. The chain carries TRBV3-1 and TRBJ2-1; 7 nucleotides match TRBD2. The J segment lost 14 bases and the V segment lost 0 bases, leaving 19 bases of the junction unmatched. CDR3 length: 17 residues. Germline V CDR1 and CDR2: LGHDT, YNNKEL (reference sequence). CDR3 coding DNA: TGTGCCAGCAGCCAAGATACCCCCTCCTCACTAGCGCCTTTGGAGTTCTTC. This sequence encodes CASSQDTPSSLAPLEFF.

This clonotype has a handful of counts. The chain uses TRBV7-6 and TRBJ2-7, with D perhaps given as TRBD1 or TRBD2 (5 bases each). The ends were cut back, 1 base at V and 3 bases at J, with 10 bases in the middle. The CDR3 is 14 residues long. The germline V gene has CDR1 SGHVS and CDR2 FNYEAQ. CDR3 sequence: CASSLDPGSYEQYF. CDR3 nucleotide sequence: TGTGCCAGCAGCTTAGATCCAGGGAGCTACGAGCAGTACTTC.

This sequence joins TRBV20-1 and TRBJ2-7, with a weak D call TRBD1 (6 bases). The CDR3 has 16 residues. The ends were cut back, 0 bases at V and 3 bases at J, with 18 bases in the middle. Germline V gene sequence: CDR1 DFQATT, CDR2 SNEGSKA (reference sequence). CDR3: CSARDNRGSRVYEQYF. CDR3 in DNA: TGCAGTGCTAGAGATAATAGGGGGTCAAGGGTCTACGAGCAGTACTTC.

In its sample, this clonotype was seen a few times. The chain has TRBV15 and TRBJ2-2; 9 bases match TRBD1. The V and J ends lost 5 bases and 5 bases, in that order; junction bases with no gene match: 6. CDR1 is LNHNV and CDR2 is YYDKDF in the germline V gene (reference sequence). The CDR3 is made up of 15 amino acids. This CDR3 is CATSLPGQGTGELFF. In DNA, the CDR3 is TGTGCCACCAGCTTACCGGGACAGGGAACCGGGGAGCTGTTTTTT.

The gene calls are TRBV5-5 and TRBJ2-4, with TRBD2 matching 8 bases. Germline CDR1 is SGHKS and CDR2 is YYEKEE (reference sequence). The CDR3 is 14 amino acids. V gave up 3 bases and J gave up 1 base; unmatched junction bases: 0. The CDR3 DNA is TGTGCCAGCAGCTGGACTAGCGCCAAAAACATTCAGTACTTC. This gives the protein CASSWTSAKNIQYF.

The J gene is TRBJ2-4, the V gene TRBV28; maybe TRBD2 (5 bases). The germline V gene has CDR1 MDHEN and CDR2 SYDVKM. Trimming pared 2 bases from V and 6 bases from J, leaving 14 bases between. CDR3 length equals 15 residues. Written as DNA, the CDR3 is TGTGCCAGCAGTTTAGTCGTGTCCAGCGGAAACATTCAGTACTTC. Translating it yields CASSLVVSSGNIQYF.

The J gene is TRBJ2-5, the V gene TRBV6-4; the match to TRBD1 covers 8 bases. This CDR3 has 14 residues. The germline gives CDR1 MRHNA, CDR2 SNTAGT. Losses at the gene ends were 5 bases for V and 4 bases for J; bases not matched to a gene: 6. The CDR3 reads CASSPGTGAETQYF. The CDR3 DNA sequence: TGTGCCAGCAGTCCAGGGACAGGCGCAGAGACCCAGTACTTC.

This clonotype was seen repeatedly, ten times or more. This chain joins TRBV9 and TRBJ2-1; 9 bases are shared with TRBD2. V lost 0 bases to trimming and J lost 7 bases; unmatched junction nucleotides: 11. The CDR3 runs 17 residues. The germline CDR1 and CDR2 sequences are SGDLS and YYNGEE. In DNA, the CDR3 is TGTGCCAGCAGCGTAGCTCCGCTAGCGGGGTGGGATAATGAGCAGTTCTTC. It encodes CASSVAPLAGWDNEQFF.

J is TRBJ2-7 and V is TRBV20-1; TRBD1 aligns across 9 bases. Germline V CDR1 and CDR2: DFQATT, SNEGSKA (reference sequence). CDR3 length: 16 residues. The V gene end was trimmed by 0 bases and the J gene end by 3 bases; junction bases not matched to a gene: 9. The CDR3 region has the DNA TGCAGTGCTAGAGACACCAACAGGGGGCTTGACTACGAGCAGTACTTC. This translates into CSARDTNRGLDYEQYF.

The chain links TRBV11-2 to TRBJ1-1; no definite D call. The CDR3 is 12 amino acids. Germline loops: CDR1 SGHAT, CDR2 FQNNGV. V dropped 2 bases and J dropped 7 bases, with 8 bases sitting between them. The CDR3 DNA follows: TGTGCCAGCAGCTTAAAAGCTTTTGAAGCTTTCTTT. It encodes CASSLKAFEAFF.